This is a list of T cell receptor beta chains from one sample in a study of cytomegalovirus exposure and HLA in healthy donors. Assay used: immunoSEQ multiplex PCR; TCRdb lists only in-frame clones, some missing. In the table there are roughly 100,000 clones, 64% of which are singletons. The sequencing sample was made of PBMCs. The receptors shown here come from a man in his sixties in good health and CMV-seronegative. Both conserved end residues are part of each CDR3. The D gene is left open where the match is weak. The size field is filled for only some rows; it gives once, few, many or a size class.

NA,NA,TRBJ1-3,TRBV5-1,TGCGCCAGCAGCCCAGAGTCCGGGAGCCCCCCTGGAAACACCATATATTTT,CASSPESGSPPGNTIYF
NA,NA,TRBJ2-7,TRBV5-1,TGCGCCAGCAGCCTCCGGGACACGGGTCACGAGCAGTACTTC,CASSLRDTGHEQYF
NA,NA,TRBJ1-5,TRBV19,TGTGCCGGTAGGCCCACAGGTCAGCCCCAGCATTTT,CAGRPTGQPQHF
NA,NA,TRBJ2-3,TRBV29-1,TGCAGCGGAAAATCCTGGCCGGGCGGGGATACGCAGTATTTT,CSGKSWPGGDTQYF
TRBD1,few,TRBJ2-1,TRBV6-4,TGTGCCAGCAGTGTCGGCCAACAGGGGAATGAGCAGTTCTTC,CASSVGQQGNEQFF
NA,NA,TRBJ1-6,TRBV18,TGTGCCAGCTCACCGGAACAGTCTTCACCCCTCCACTTT,CASSPEQSSPLHF
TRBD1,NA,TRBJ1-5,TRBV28,TGTGCCAGCAGTTCCCAACAGACAGGGGGCGTTCGGCCCCAGCATTTT,CASSSQQTGGVRPQHF
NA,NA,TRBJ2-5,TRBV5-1,TGCGCCAGCAGCTTGGGCGGACTACCCGAACAAGAGACCCAGTACTTC,CASSLGGLPEQETQYF
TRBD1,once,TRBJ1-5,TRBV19,TGTGCCAGTAGTCCCGACAGGGGCAGGGGGGATCAGCCCCAGCATTTT,CASSPDRGRGDQPQHF
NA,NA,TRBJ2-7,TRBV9,TGTGCCAGCAGCGTAGGTTTTAGATACGAGCAGTACTTC,CASSVGFRYEQYF
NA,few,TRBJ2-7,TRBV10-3,TGTGCCATCAGCCCCGGGAGAGTCCAAACGAGTGGCGAGCAGTACTTC,CAISPGRVQTSGEQYF
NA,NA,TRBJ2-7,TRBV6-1,TGTGCCAGCGGGGAAGGAGTCACCTACGAGCAGTACTTC,CASGEGVTYEQYF
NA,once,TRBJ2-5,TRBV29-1,TGCAGCGTTGTACCTCAGGGCTCCCAAGAGACCCAGTACTTC,CSVVPQGSQETQYF
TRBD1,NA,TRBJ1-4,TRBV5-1,TGCGCCAGCAGCGGAACCGGGACAGAGAATGAAAAACTGTTTTTT,CASSGTGTENEKLFF
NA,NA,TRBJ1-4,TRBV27,TGTGCCAGCGGAGAGATCGGGGAAAAACTGTTTTTT,CASGEIGEKLFF
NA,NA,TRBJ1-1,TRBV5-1,TGCGCCAGCAGCTTGTCGCAGGGCGGTAACACTGAAGCTTTCTTT,CASSLSQGGNTEAFF
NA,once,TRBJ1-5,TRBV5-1,TGCGCCAGCAGCCCGAATCGGGCAGGGAAATTGGTAAGTCAGCCCCAGCATTTT,CASSPNRAGKLVSQPQHF
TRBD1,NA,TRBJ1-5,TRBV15,TGTGCCACCAGCAAGGCCGGGACAGGAGTTCAGCCCCAGCATTTT,CATSKAGTGVQPQHF
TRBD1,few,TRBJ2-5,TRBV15,TGTGCCACCAGCCCAGGCAAATTAAGGGGGCGGCAAGAGACCCAGTACTTC,CATSPGKLRGRQETQYF
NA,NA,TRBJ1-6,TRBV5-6,TGTGCCAGCAGCTTAAGAGAGGGAGTGGGGGGGACTAATTCACCCCTCCACTTT,CASSLREGVGGTNSPLHF
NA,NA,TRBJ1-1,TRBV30,TGTGCCTGGAGTCTACTACGTACTGAAGCTTTCTTT,CAWSLLRTEAFF
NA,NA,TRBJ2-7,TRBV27,TGTGCCAGCAGTTTATACCCTTCGCGCAGGGGGGTCTACGAGCAGTACTTC,CASSLYPSRRGVYEQYF
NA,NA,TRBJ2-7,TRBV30,TGTGCCTGGAGTGTACACGACGAGCAGTACTTC,CAWSVHDEQYF
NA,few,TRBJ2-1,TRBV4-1,TGCGCCAGCAGCCTTTTCGACAGCTACAATGAGCAGTTCTTC,CASSLFDSYNEQFF
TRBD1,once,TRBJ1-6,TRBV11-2,TGTGCCAGCAGCCGGACAGGGATCGGCTCACCCCTCCACTTT,CASSRTGIGSPLHF